The source of this T cell receptor (beta chain) is a study of PD-L1 blockade in urothelial cancer. Across the whole study: Each participant's history included 0 to 3 prior chemotherapy regimens.

About this clone: Its antigen is not known.

Clones were sequenced by immunoSEQ multiplex PCR, and TCRdb holds only the in-frame ones, with some missing. The table has over 45,000 clones, 70% to 90% seen once; the top ten hold approximately 7.7%. Between the trimmed V and J ends, which lost 4 bases and 2 bases, there was a span of 10 bases. Germline CDR1 SGDLS, CDR2 YYNGEE. The length of the CDR3 is 14 residues. Broader study findings: Durable benefit was linked to greater 3-week expansion of tumor-associated blood clones.

The TCR comes from a man aged 55 to 70 with urothelial cancer. This sequence joins TRBV9 and TRBJ1-3; D is uncertain. Sequencing was performed on PBMCs, taken around atezolizumab (anti-PD-L1) treatment. Here the CDR3 reads CASSTRQTGNTIYF. DNA of the CDR3: TGTGCCAGCAGCACCCGACAAACTGGAAACACCATATATTTT.